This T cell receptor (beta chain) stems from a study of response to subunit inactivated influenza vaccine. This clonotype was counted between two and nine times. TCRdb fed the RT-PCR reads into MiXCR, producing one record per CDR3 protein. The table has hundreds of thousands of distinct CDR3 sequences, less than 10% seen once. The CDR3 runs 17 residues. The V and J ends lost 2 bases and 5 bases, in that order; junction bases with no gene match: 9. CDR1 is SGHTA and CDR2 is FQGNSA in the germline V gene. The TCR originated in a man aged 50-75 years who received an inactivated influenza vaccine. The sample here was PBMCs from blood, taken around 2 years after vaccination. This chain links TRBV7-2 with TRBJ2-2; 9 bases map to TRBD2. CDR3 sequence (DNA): TGTGCCAGCAGCTTAAATTCCGGCGGGAGGGCTACCGGGGAGCTGTTTTTT. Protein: CASSLNSGGRATGELFF.